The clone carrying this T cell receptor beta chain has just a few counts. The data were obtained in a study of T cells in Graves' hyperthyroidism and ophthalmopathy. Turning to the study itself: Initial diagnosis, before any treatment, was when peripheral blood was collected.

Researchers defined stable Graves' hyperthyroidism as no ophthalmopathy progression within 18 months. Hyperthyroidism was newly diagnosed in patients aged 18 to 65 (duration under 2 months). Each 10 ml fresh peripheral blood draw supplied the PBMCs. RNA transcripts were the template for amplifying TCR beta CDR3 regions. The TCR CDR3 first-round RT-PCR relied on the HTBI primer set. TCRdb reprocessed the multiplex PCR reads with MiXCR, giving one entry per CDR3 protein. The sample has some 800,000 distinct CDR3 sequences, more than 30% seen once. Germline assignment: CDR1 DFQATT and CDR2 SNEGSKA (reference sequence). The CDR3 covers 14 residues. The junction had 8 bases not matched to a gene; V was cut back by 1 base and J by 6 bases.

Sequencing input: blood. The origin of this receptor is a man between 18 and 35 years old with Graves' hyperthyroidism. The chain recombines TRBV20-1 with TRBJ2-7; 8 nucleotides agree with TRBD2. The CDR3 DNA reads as TGCAGTGCTAGAGCCGGCGGGGGGTCTAGCGAGCAGTACTTC. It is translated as CSARAGGGSSEQYF.